The sample holds many counts of the clone carrying this T cell receptor beta chain. The antigen is undetermined. The CDR3 is 14 amino acids. V lost 7 bases to trimming and J lost 4 bases; unmatched junction nucleotides: 6. TCRdb analysed the 5' RACE reads with MiXCR anew, one entry per CDR3 protein. The table includes about 240,000 distinct CDR3 sequences, 7.5% to 9% detected once. The sample is drawn from a study of CD8 T cells in ankylosing spondylitis. General study results and limits: Ankylosing spondylitis blood appeared to carry a characteristic TCR beta motif of fewer than 10 highly homologous variants.

V usage is TRBV12-3 or TRBV12-4 and J usage is TRBJ2-1; the match to TRBD1 covers 8 bases. The clonotype originates from a male donor with ankylosing spondylitis or in good health (not recorded which). The sample was blood, either unsorted or a sorted T cell fraction (not recorded which). The CDR3 DNA sequence: TGTGCCAGCACCCGGGACAGGCATTACAATGAGCAGTTCTTC. Translating gives CASTRDRHYNEQFF.